This T cell receptor (beta chain) is drawn from a study of T cells in tuberculosis (dated by TCRdb to the late 2010s). About the full investigation: The study combined CD1B tetramers and high-throughput TCR immunosequencing to characterize T cells specific for the mycobacterial lipid antigen glucose monomycolate (GMM). PBMC from active tuberculosis patients were archived either before standard anti-tuberculosis treatment began or within 7 days of its start. With 9 to 11 people per group, a South African clinical cohort compared IGRA-negative adolescents, IGRA-positive adolescents with latent tuberculosis, and adults with active tuberculosis.

This clone was seen just once. Its binding antigen is unknown. Per-base quality was not reported, and no clone a single base away is much larger than it. CDR1 and CDR2 are drawn from the germline V gene (reference sequence): WNHNN, SYGVQD. The CDR3 contains 13 residues, cysteine and phenylalanine counted. The read is trimmed to its CDR3 DNA, 39 bases read in frame from base 1. After removal of 5 bases from V and 5 bases from J, the junction retains 4 bases not matched to a gene. TCR libraries were generated with the immunoSEQ multiplex PCR assay, using TCR-beta and/or TCR-alpha/delta assays for each sample. The amplified TCR libraries were sequenced using the Illumina high-throughput platform. The original pipeline was this. Clustering and dimensionality reduction were performed using pairwise TCRdist distances among GMM-specific receptors from ex vivo sorted or in vitro expanded T cells. Each clinical repertoire was scored by mean NN-distance, the average TCRdist to the nearest 10% of tetramer-positive reference sequences. GEM TCR motif frequency was calculated as the fraction of unique TCRs that matched known GEM sequences in V/J usage and CDR3 length. Active tuberculosis was classified by linear discriminant analysis with leave-one-out cross-validation, implemented in scikit-learn. Entries here come from immuneACCESS through TCRdb and include only in-frame sequences with V and J called. Some clones fail to appear in such tables; in the studies checked, an unresolved V gene covers under half of the shortfall, and the cause of the remainder is unknown. V and J calls plus clone size are reproduced from that table; the DNA served to infer D and trimming. This sample lists about 49,000 clones; around 96% were detected once. The ten largest clones capture over 1.1% of the sample.

The label giving this sample's time point can be read as: new active TB diagnosis, blood taken before or within 7 days of starting treatment. The patients with active tuberculosis were newly diagnosed, HIV-seronegative South African adults aged 18 years or older. Confirmation of active tuberculosis came from positive sputum smear microscopy and/or a positive M. tuberculosis culture. Immunosequencing was performed on unsorted cryopreserved PBMC and covered about 110,000 T cells per clinical donor on average. Beyond this particular receptor, the publication reports: The smaller NN-distances in active tuberculosis patients were driven in part by shorter CDR3-alpha lengths, while the difference seen for TCR-beta was not statistically significant. Using GEM motif frequencies, a classifier achieved roughly 72% accuracy, whereas a classifier built on the diverse GMM-specific repertoire got to less than 90% accuracy (AUROC 0.90). Clinical samples were selected based on which cryopreserved specimens were available, and the active tuberculosis cases were adults whereas the controls were adolescents. Compared with IGRA-negative controls, TCR-alpha repertoires from active tuberculosis had smaller mean NN-distances to GMM-specific TCRs, which suggests that these TCRs underwent clonal expansion.

The sequence was obtained from an adult with tuberculosis. This material consisted of PBMCs, taken at tuberculosis diagnosis. The chain was built from TRBV10-1 and TRBJ2-3, and 7 junction bases match TRBD1. The CDR3: CASSRDSQDTQYF. The DNA reads TGCGCCAGCAGTCGGGACAGTCAAGATACGCAGTATTTT.